Listed below are T cell receptor beta chains from one sample, sequenced in a study of blood T cells in healthy people across ages. Via MiXCR, TCRdb re-called the 5' RACE reads, giving one row per CDR3 protein. The sample holds 800,000 or so distinct CDR3 sequences, approximately 67% seen once. The sample was blood. The receptors originated from a man aged 25 to 45 in good health. The CDR3 runs from the conserved cysteine through the conserved F or W. The order of the fields is CDR3 protein, CDR3 DNA, J gene, CDR3 length, clone size, V gene, D gene. A D gene is named only where the DNA matches it firmly. Clone size is shown for a subset of rows, as once, few, many or a class of expanded clone.

CDR3 protein: CASSPQTWDTEAFF
CDR3 DNA: TGTGCCAGCAGCCCCCAGACCTGGGACACTGAAGCTTTCTTT
J gene: TRBJ1-1
CDR3 length: 14
clone size: -
V gene: TRBV14
D gene: -

CDR3 protein: CSVEDQRRTVYGYTF
CDR3 DNA: TGCAGCGTTGAAGATCAGAGGAGGACAGTCTATGGCTACACCTTC
J gene: TRBJ1-2
CDR3 length: 15
clone size: -
V gene: TRBV29-1
D gene: -

CDR3 protein: CASSPPGGPYNEQFF
CDR3 DNA: TGTGCCAGCAGCCCCCCGGGGGGGCCTTACAATGAGCAGTTCTTC
J gene: TRBJ2-1
CDR3 length: 15
clone size: many
V gene: TRBV7-2
D gene: TRBD2

CDR3 protein: CASSHGNNQPQHF
CDR3 DNA: TGTGCCAGCAGCCATGGTAACAATCAGCCCCAGCATTTT
J gene: TRBJ1-5
CDR3 length: 13
clone size: -
V gene: TRBV7-3
D gene: -

CDR3 protein: CASSLSQKTYYGYTF
CDR3 DNA: TGTGCCAGCAGTTTATCCCAGAAAACCTACTATGGCTACACCTTC
J gene: TRBJ1-2
CDR3 length: 15
clone size: -
V gene: TRBV27
D gene: -

CDR3 protein: CASSSAGQEFNQPQHF
CDR3 DNA: TGTGCCAGCAGTTCGGCGGGACAGGAGTTCAATCAGCCCCAGCATTTT
J gene: TRBJ1-5
CDR3 length: 16
clone size: -
V gene: TRBV6-6
D gene: TRBD1

CDR3 protein: CASNRQGSDEQYF
CDR3 DNA: TGTGCCAGTAACCGACAGGGTTCGGATGAGCAGTACTTC
J gene: TRBJ2-5
CDR3 length: 13
clone size: -
V gene: TRBV19
D gene: TRBD1

CDR3 protein: CATQQGQGLSPLHF
CDR3 DNA: TGTGCCACCCAACAAGGACAGGGACTTTCACCCCTCCACTTT
J gene: TRBJ1-6
CDR3 length: 14
clone size: -
V gene: TRBV10-3
D gene: TRBD1

CDR3 protein: CASSPTSGYTF
CDR3 DNA: TGTGCCAGCAGCCCGACATCAGGCTACACCTTC
J gene: TRBJ1-2
CDR3 length: 11
clone size: few
V gene: TRBV7-2
D gene: -

CDR3 protein: CASSLVAGSYTDTQYF
CDR3 DNA: TGTGCCAGCAGTTTAGTAGCGGGAAGCTACACAGATACGCAGTATTTT
J gene: TRBJ2-3
CDR3 length: 16
clone size: few
V gene: TRBV12-3/TRBV12-4
D gene: TRBD2

CDR3 protein: CASGVRDTEAFF
CDR3 DNA: TGTGCCAGCGGGGTTAGAGACACTGAAGCTTTCTTT
J gene: TRBJ1-1
CDR3 length: 12
clone size: -
V gene: TRBV25-1
D gene: -

CDR3 protein: CSARDQGQATNEKLFF
CDR3 DNA: TGCAGTGCTAGAGATCAGGGACAAGCAACTAATGAAAAACTGTTTTTT
J gene: TRBJ1-4
CDR3 length: 16
clone size: -
V gene: TRBV20-1
D gene: -

CDR3 protein: CSAGQGRWEQFF
CDR3 DNA: TGCAGTGCCGGGCAGGGGAGATGGGAGCAGTTCTTC
J gene: TRBJ2-1
CDR3 length: 12
clone size: -
V gene: TRBV20-1
D gene: -

CDR3 protein: CASSQETSGGTADTQYF
CDR3 DNA: TGCGCCAGCAGCCAGGAGACTAGCGGGGGGACCGCAGATACGCAGTATTTT
J gene: TRBJ2-3
CDR3 length: 17
clone size: -
V gene: TRBV4-3
D gene: TRBD2

CDR3 protein: CASSFRVGGNQPQHF
CDR3 DNA: TGTGCCAGCAGTTTCCGGGTTGGGGGCAATCAGCCCCAGCATTTT
J gene: TRBJ1-5
CDR3 length: 15
clone size: -
V gene: TRBV28
D gene: -

CDR3 protein: CASSRGEGGQPQHF
CDR3 DNA: TGTGCCAGCAGTAGGGGGGAGGGCGGTCAGCCCCAGCATTTT
J gene: TRBJ1-5
CDR3 length: 14
clone size: -
V gene: TRBV6-4
D gene: -

CDR3 protein: CASSQGQGVDQPQHF
CDR3 DNA: TGTGCCAGCAGCCAAGGCCAGGGGGTAGATCAGCCCCAGCATTTT
J gene: TRBJ1-5
CDR3 length: 15
clone size: few
V gene: TRBV12-3/TRBV12-4
D gene: TRBD1

CDR3 protein: CSPIHDRDSNQPQHF
CDR3 DNA: TGCAGCCCCATTCATGACAGGGATAGCAATCAGCCCCAGCATTTT
J gene: TRBJ1-5
CDR3 length: 15
clone size: -
V gene: TRBV29-1
D gene: TRBD1

CDR3 protein: CAWNEGHHYEQYF
CDR3 DNA: TGTGCCTGGAATGAGGGACATCACTACGAGCAGTACTTC
J gene: TRBJ2-7
CDR3 length: 13
clone size: -
V gene: TRBV30
D gene: -

CDR3 protein: CASSLGPWGGYEQYF
CDR3 DNA: TGTGCCAGCAGCTTAGGTCCGTGGGGGGGCTACGAGCAGTACTTC
J gene: TRBJ2-7
CDR3 length: 15
clone size: -
V gene: TRBV7-2
D gene: TRBD2

CDR3 protein: CASSYTWDSYEQYF
CDR3 DNA: TGTGCCAGCAGTTACACTTGGGACAGCTACGAGCAGTACTTC
J gene: TRBJ2-7
CDR3 length: 14
clone size: -
V gene: TRBV6-2/TRBV6-3
D gene: TRBD1

CDR3 protein: CASSTDRGKETQYF
CDR3 DNA: TGTGCCAGCAGCACAGACAGGGGGAAAGAGACCCAGTACTTC
J gene: TRBJ2-5
CDR3 length: 14
clone size: -
V gene: TRBV4-2
D gene: TRBD1

CDR3 protein: CATRRGNLDLYEQYF
CDR3 DNA: TGTGCCACCAGGCGAGGGAACCTGGACCTCTACGAGCAGTACTTC
J gene: TRBJ2-7
CDR3 length: 15
clone size: once
V gene: TRBV15
D gene: -

CDR3 protein: CASSLDGINEQFF
CDR3 DNA: TGTGCCAGCAGCTTAGATGGGATTAATGAGCAGTTCTTC
J gene: TRBJ2-1
CDR3 length: 13
clone size: -
V gene: TRBV11-3
D gene: -

CDR3 protein: CASSHPRSHEQFF
CDR3 DNA: TGTGCCAGCAGCCACCCTAGAAGCCATGAGCAGTTCTTC
J gene: TRBJ2-1
CDR3 length: 13
clone size: -
V gene: TRBV4-2
D gene: -